The 26 T cell receptor beta chains presented below share a single source sample, sequenced in a study of T cells after yellow fever vaccination. TCRdb re-called the 5' RACE reads with MiXCR, one entry per CDR3 protein. The repertoire holds some 500,000 distinct CDR3 sequences, with 13% as singletons. The sequences come from PBMCs, collected on the day of the yellow fever booster vaccination. These receptors were obtained from a man aged 30 to 39 who received the YFV17D yellow fever vaccine.

The chain is built from TRBV12-3 or TRBV12-4 and TRBJ2-1, with 7 nucleotides matching TRBD2. The CDR3 is 16 residues long. V lost 6 bases and J lost 5; bases outside the gene matches: 13. This CDR3 reads CASSLMGGGGNNEQFF. The CDR3 region has the DNA TGTGCCAGCAGCCTCATGGGCGGGGGTGGTAACAATGAGCAGTTCTTC.

The chain combines TRBV7-9 with TRBJ1-1; no reliable D call. The CDR3 loop spans 16 amino acids. Trimming stripped 4 bases from V and 1 base from J, with 16 bases between. Germline CDR1 reads SEHNR; CDR2 reads FQNEAQ (reference sequence). CDR3 nucleotides: TGTGCCAGCAGCTCCGCGTGGGTTGGAGCGAACACTGAAGCTTTCTTT. Protein product: CASSSAWVGANTEAFF.

The V and J genes are TRBV6-2 or TRBV6-3 and TRBJ2-5, with D perhaps being TRBD1 or TRBD2 (5 bases each). V shed 2 bases and J shed 5 bases, with 12 bases lying between them. Germline values: CDR1 MNHEY, CDR2 SVGEGT. The CDR3 is 14 amino acids. The CDR3 is CASSYGWGRETQYF. The CDR3 DNA is TGTGCCAGCAGTTACGGATGGGGACGCGAGACCCAGTACTTC.

The table lists this clonotype with a few counts. One end of the junction fails to match germline, which may point to a read error. The chain carries TRBV6-2 or TRBV6-3 and TRBJ2-3, with 12 bases aligning to TRBD2. The germline CDR1 and CDR2 sequences are MNHEY and SVGEGT. The CDR3 is 17 amino acids. The CDR3 nucleotides read TGTGCCAGCAGTCACTCCGCTAGCGGGAGGGCCGTGGATACGCAGTATTTT. Its protein product is CASSHSASGRAVDTQYF.

The sample holds many counts of this clonotype. This chain joins TRBV10-3 and TRBJ2-1, with D perhaps TRBD2 (5 bases). This CDR3 is 12 amino acids long. Germline V gives CDR1 ENHRY, CDR2 SYGVKD. Trimming cost V 0 bases and J 10 bases, with 7 bases left between them. For the CDR3, the DNA is TGTGCCATCAGTGAGTCGAGGGCGGAGCAGTTCTTC. It is translated as CAISESRAEQFF.

The CDR3 bases are TGTGCCAGCAGTGACGCACAGGACCTCTCCTACAATGAGCAGTTCTTC. The encoded protein is CASSDAQDLSYNEQFF. V and J are TRBV6-1 and TRBJ2-1, with D possibly being TRBD1 (5 bases). This CDR3 region has 16 residues. Trimming removed 3 bases from V and 0 bases from J, with 12 bases in between. Germline V gene sequence: CDR1 MNHNS, CDR2 SASEGT.

The J gene is TRBJ2-7, the V gene TRBV9; the D call may be TRBD1 or TRBD2 (6 bases each). This CDR3 spans 14 amino acids. Between the trimmed V and J ends, which lost 6 bases and 0 bases, there was a span of 13 bases. Per the germline V gene, CDR1 is SGDLS and CDR2 is YYNGEE. The CDR3 sequence is CASNEGGTSYEQYF. CDR3 coding DNA: TGTGCCAGCAATGAGGGGGGAACCTCCTACGAGCAGTACTTC.

This clonotype was counted between two and nine times. The CDR3 region has the DNA TGTGCCAGCAGCTTAAATGGACAGGGGGCTTTAGAAAAACTGTTTTTT. It specifies CASSLNGQGALEKLFF. The V and J genes are TRBV7-8 and TRBJ1-4; 11 positions agree with TRBD1. Losses at the gene ends were 2 bases for V and 8 bases for J; bases not matched to a gene: 7. This CDR3 has 16 amino acids. CDR1 and CDR2 from the germline V gene are SGHVS and FQNEAQ.

The rearrangement uses TRBV12-3 or TRBV12-4 and TRBJ1-2; unclear D gene. Trimming removed 4 bases at V and 6 bases at J, with 9 bases between. This CDR3 is 12 amino acids long. The CDR3 DNA reads as TGTGCCAGCAGTTATAGTTCCCATGGCTACACCTTC. This gives the protein CASSYSSHGYTF.

This clonotype appeared a few times. The V call is TRBV5-1, the J call TRBJ2-7; the D call may be TRBD1 or TRBD2 (5 bases each). Germline V CDR1 and CDR2: SGHRS, YFSETQ. V was trimmed by 0 bases and J by 6 bases, leaving 7 bases between them. There are 12 residues in the CDR3. CDR3 nucleotide sequence: TGCGCCAGCAGCTTGGATGGGACCGAGCAGTACTTC. Protein sequence: CASSLDGTEQYF.

Only a few counts were recorded for this clonotype. V gene TRBV7-2 combines with J gene TRBJ1-5; maybe TRBD1 (5 bases). The CDR3 spans 15 residues. The V end was cut by 5 bases, the J end by 5 bases, with 16 bases between. Germline values: CDR1 SGHTA, CDR2 FQGNSA. CDR3: CASSPNGTRYQPQHF. CDR3 coding DNA: TGTGCCAGCAGCCCGAACGGGACGAGGTATCAGCCCCAGCATTTT.

This clonotype turned up a few times. The CDR3 here is CATSEGYYNEQFF. Here the CDR3 DNA reads TGCGCCACCTCAGAGGGTTACTACAATGAGCAGTTCTTC. This chain joins TRBV5-1 and TRBJ2-1; D might be TRBD2 (5 bases). CDR1 and CDR2 (germline): SGHRS, YFSETQ. The length of the CDR3 is 13 residues. V dropped 9 bases and J dropped 3 bases, with 13 bases sitting between them.

V is TRBV20-1 and J is TRBJ1-2, with D unclear. This CDR3 is 13 amino acids long. CDR1 is DFQATT, CDR2 SNEGSKA, per germline (reference sequence). Trimming took off 2 bases at V and 2 bases at J, with 9 bases between the two ends. In nucleotides, the CDR3 is TGCAGTGCTAGAAACCCCCGGAACTATGGCTACACCTTC. Protein: CSARNPRNYGYTF.

This clonotype showed up many times. The J gene is TRBJ2-4, the V gene TRBV7-9; 9 positions match TRBD1. The CDR3 loop spans 16 amino acids. CDR1 is SEHNR and CDR2 is FQNEAQ in the germline V gene (reference sequence). Trimming at V came to 2 bases and at J to 1 base, leaving 3 bases not matched to a gene. The CDR3 sequence: CASSLNGQGAKNIQYF. CDR3 sequence (DNA): TGTGCCAGCAGCTTAAACGGACAGGGGGCCAAAAACATTCAGTACTTC.

This clonotype was recorded a few times. V is TRBV11-2 and J is TRBJ2-7, with 10 bases aligning to TRBD2. Germline V gene lookup returns CDR1 SGHAT and CDR2 FQNNGV. CDR3 length: 15 residues. Trimming took 5 bases from V and 7 from J; bases not matched to a gene: 11. CDR3: CASSPFLAGVLEQYF. The CDR3 coding sequence is TGTGCCAGCAGCCCCTTCCTAGCGGGAGTACTGGAGCAGTACTTC.

The chain has TRBV20-1 and TRBJ2-7, with D possibly TRBD2 on 5 matching bases. The ends were cut back, 4 bases at V and 7 bases at J, with 20 bases in the middle. This CDR3 is 14 amino acids long. Germline CDR1 reads DFQATT; CDR2 reads SNEGSKA (reference sequence). CDR3 loop: CSANQLEGDGEQYF. The CDR3 nucleotides are TGCAGTGCTAATCAACTAGAGGGAGATGGAGAGCAGTACTTC.

This chain joins TRBV20-1 and TRBJ1-1; 10 bases align to TRBD1. J lost 0 bases, V lost 6 bases, and 7 bases had no gene match. This CDR3 comprises 15 residues. Germline V gene sequence: CDR1 DFQATT, CDR2 SNEGSKA (reference sequence). The CDR3 sequence is CSAGRQGALNTEAFF. The DNA of the CDR3 is TGCAGTGCCGGAAGACAGGGGGCCTTGAACACTGAAGCTTTCTTT.

J is TRBJ2-1 and V is TRBV20-1, with 8 bases lining up with TRBD2. The CDR3 is made up of 16 amino acids. Germline V gene lookup returns CDR1 DFQATT and CDR2 SNEGSKA (reference sequence). With 1 base clipped from V and 0 bases from J, the junction kept 5 bases outside the gene matches. CDR3 residues: CSARAIAGRSYNEQFF. The CDR3 DNA reads as TGCAGTGCTAGAGCTATAGCGGGACGCTCCTACAATGAGCAGTTCTTC.

This clonotype was seen only a few times. V gene TRBV14 combines with J gene TRBJ2-3, with a possible D match to TRBD2 (5 bases). Per germline, CDR1 SGHDN and CDR2 FVKESK. Trimming pared 1 base from V and 3 bases from J, leaving 11 bases between. This CDR3 has 15 amino acids. CDR3 in amino acids: CASSQGLASTDTQYF. The CDR3, as DNA: TGTGCCAGCAGCCAAGGCCTAGCTAGTACAGATACGCAGTATTTT.

This clonotype was observed a handful of times. The rearrangement uses TRBV7-9 and TRBJ2-1, with D uncertain. CDR1 and CDR2 (germline): SEHNR, FQNEAQ (reference sequence). V lost 6 bases and J 10 bases, leaving 22 bases between the germline ends. The CDR3 contains 15 residues. CDR3 region: CASSHRSLSIGEQFF. DNA of the CDR3: TGTGCCAGCAGTCACCGGAGTCTTTCAATTGGCGAGCAGTTCTTC.

This rearrangement joins TRBV6-1 to TRBJ2-3; 11 bases agree with TRBD2. The germline V gene has CDR1 MNHNS and CDR2 SASEGT. With V trimmed by 10 bases and J by 2 bases, 11 bases remained unmatched. This CDR3 spans 16 amino acids. The CDR3 loop reads CATRWISGRATDTQYF. As DNA, the CDR3 is TGTGCCACGAGGTGGATTAGCGGGAGGGCCACAGATACGCAGTATTTT.

This clonotype was recorded at least ten times. This rearrangement joins TRBV7-8 to TRBJ2-1; TRBD2 aligns across 9 bases. Germline V gene sequence: CDR1 SGHVS, CDR2 FQNEAQ. This CDR3 contains 18 residues. With V trimmed by 2 bases and J by 4 bases, 12 bases remained unmatched. The CDR3 here is CASSLRPREGLEYNEQFF. The CDR3 nucleotides are TGTGCCAGCAGCTTACGGCCGCGGGAGGGCCTCGAGTACAATGAGCAGTTCTTC.

This chain links TRBV15 with TRBJ2-5, with D maybe TRBD2 (6 bases). This CDR3 region has 13 residues. Germline CDR1 and CDR2: LNHNV and YYDKDF (reference sequence). Between the trimmed V and J ends, which lost 5 bases and 5 bases, there was a span of 12 bases. CDR3 sequence (DNA): TGTGCCACCAGCCCTAGAGGAGGGGAGACCCAGTACTTC. Translating gives CATSPRGGETQYF.

A few counts support this clonotype. The chain combines TRBV7-2 with TRBJ2-7, with TRBD1 identical over 10 bases. The germline V gene has CDR1 SGHTA and CDR2 FQGNSA. V dropped 5 bases and J dropped 0; count of bases not matched to a gene: 4. CDR3 length equals 15 residues. The DNA of the CDR3 is TGTGCCAGCAGCCGCCGGACAGGGGGCTCCTACGAGCAGTACTTC. Protein: CASSRRTGGSYEQYF.

The rearrangement links TRBV11-2 to TRBJ2-5, with 13 bases that match TRBD2. This CDR3 contains 16 residues. The germline V gene encodes CDR1 SGHAT and CDR2 FQNNGV. V shed 2 bases and J 5 bases; nucleotides not matched to a gene: 5. The CDR3 region has the DNA TGTGCCAGCAGCTTATGGACTAGCGGGAGTGGGGAGACCCAGTACTTC. It translates to CASSLWTSGSGETQYF.

This clonotype was picked up many times. The gene calls are TRBV20-1 and TRBJ2-4; D unclear. This CDR3 is built from 13 residues. Trimming cost V 3 bases and J 0 bases, with 6 bases left between them. Germline V gene sequence: CDR1 DFQATT, CDR2 SNEGSKA (reference sequence). CDR3 amino acids: CSASSKAKNIQYF. CDR3 DNA sequence: TGCAGTGCTAGTTCTAAAGCCAAAAACATTCAGTACTTC.